Below are 8 T cell receptor beta chains sequenced from a single sample in a study of brain metastases from non-small cell lung cancer. Generated by immunoSEQ multiplex PCR, the TCRdb table keeps only in-frame clones and is missing some. The sample yields about 2,000 clones, 83% seen once. Sequences were obtained from tumor-adjacent normal tissue. The receptors shown here come from a donor aged 40 or over with non-small cell lung cancer.

J is TRBJ2-3 and V is TRBV4-3; TRBD2 matches 10 bases. Trimming cost V 1 base and J 5 bases; bases outside gene matches: 6. Germline loops: CDR1 LGHNA, CDR2 YSLEER. The CDR3 runs to 16 residues. The CDR3 region is CASSQGVAGGGDTQYF. Here the CDR3 DNA reads TGCGCCAGCAGCCAAGGGGTAGCGGGGGGTGGAGATACGCAGTATTTT.

V and J are TRBV4-3 and TRBJ2-2; 7 nucleotides align to TRBD1. After removal of 2 bases from V and 4 bases from J, the junction contained 7 bases not matched to a gene. Germline CDR1 is LGHNA and CDR2 is YSLEER. This CDR3 contains 16 residues. The CDR3 sequence is CASSQTHRGATGELFF. The CDR3 DNA reads TGCGCCAGCAGCCAAACACACAGGGGAGCCACCGGGGAGCTGTTTTTT.

Points on this clone: One end of the junction does not line up with germline, which may come from a read error. The gene calls are TRBV7-2 and TRBJ1-5, with D unclear. CDR3 size: 15 residues. Germline assignment: CDR1 SGHTA and CDR2 FQGNSA. This chain's CDR3 is CANSPLIGSGQPQHF. CDR3 DNA sequence: TGTGCCAACAGCCCCTTGATAGGGTCGGGTCAGCCCCAGCATTTT.

This clone was recorded a few times. The gene calls are TRBV19 and TRBJ2-4; D not resolved. This CDR3 contains 13 residues. V lost 3 bases to trimming and J lost 4 bases, with 7 bases between them. In germline, CDR1 is LNHDA, CDR2 SQIVND (reference sequence). The CDR3 nucleotides are TGTGCCAGTAGTATCCTGTCGAAAAACATTCAGTACTTC. This gives the protein CASSILSKNIQYF.

The chain couples TRBV30 to TRBJ1-5; possible D gene TRBD1, 6 bases. Germline loops: CDR1 GTSNPN, CDR2 SVGIG (reference sequence). V gave up 5 bases and J gave up 6 bases, with 11 bases separating them. The CDR3 is 12 residues long. This CDR3 is CAWGEGGQPQHF. The CDR3 DNA is TGTGCCTGGGGGGAGGGGGGTCAGCCCCAGCATTTT.

V gene TRBV11-3 combines with J gene TRBJ2-2; D gene unclear. The CDR3 is made up of 13 amino acids. V lost 1 base and J lost 5, with 5 bases in between. Germline V gives CDR1 SGHNT, CDR2 YENEEA. In DNA, the CDR3 is TGTGCCAGCAGCTTAGGGGCTACCGGGGAGCTGTTTTTT. It codes for CASSLGATGELFF.

The chain combines TRBV7-2 with TRBJ1-6; D call uncertain. V lost 1 base and J lost 9, with 7 bases in between. CDR1 SGHTA and CDR2 FQGNSA come from the germline V gene. The CDR3 consists of 13 residues. The CDR3 DNA reads as TGTGCCAGCAGCTTAGAAATGAGTTCACCCCTCCACTTT. It yields the protein CASSLEMSSPLHF.

This chain connects TRBV12-3 or TRBV12-4 to TRBJ2-5, with D unclear. This CDR3 contains 13 residues. With 2 bases removed from V and 3 bases from J, the gap between germline ends came to 7 bases. CDR3 residues: CASSLTEKETQYF. In DNA form, the CDR3 reads TGTGCCAGCAGTTTAACCGAAAAAGAGACCCAGTACTTC.